This TCR beta chain was documented in a study of Graves' ophthalmopathy and Graves' hyperthyroidism. Across the study: Peripheral blood was collected at initial diagnosis, before any treatment.

Those donors who had ophthalmopathy presented with moderate-to-severe activity, a CAS of ≥3, a NOSPECS of ≥4 and a duration under 3 months. The source of the PBMCs was approximately 9.5 ml of fresh peripheral blood. The germline gives CDR1 SGHTA, CDR2 FQGTGA. This CDR3 is built from 14 residues. After removal of 5 bases from V and 3 bases from J, the junction contained 5 bases not matched to a gene. The authors amplified TCR beta CDR3 regions, and they did so from RNA transcripts for repertoire sequencing. Investigators did first-round RT-PCR with HTBI primers, then second-round multiplex PCR. Using its own MiXCR run on the multiplex PCR reads, TCRdb lists one record per CDR3 protein. This sample yields some 210,000 distinct CDR3 sequences, of which 25% to 30% are seen a single time; 9.1% belongs to the top ten. This clonotype was seen at least ten times.

Sequences were obtained from peripheral blood. The chain combines TRBV7-3 with TRBJ2-5; 8 nucleotides match TRBD2. This TCR was sampled from a middle-aged man with Graves' ophthalmopathy. Here the CDR3 DNA reads TGTGCCAGCAGCCGGGGAGCGGGAGAAGAGACCCAGTACTTC. It specifies CASSRGAGEETQYF.